A selection of T cell receptor beta chains follows, all from one sample in a study of cytomegalovirus exposure and HLA in healthy donors. Profiled with immunoSEQ multiplex PCR; TCRdb holds only in-frame clones, not every one. The listing records around 130,000 clones. The sample was PBMCs. The receptors stem from a middle-aged woman in good health and CMV-seronegative. Each CDR3 is given with its conserved first and last residue. D genes are given only for firm matches.

D gene,V gene,J gene,CDR3 DNA,CDR3 protein
-,TRBV11-3,TRBJ2-1,TGTGCCAGCAGCTCGGGCCCGGGAAATGAGCAGTTCTTC,CASSSGPGNEQFF
-,TRBV14,TRBJ1-3,TGTGCCAGCAGCCAAGAGTGGCTGCCGGGAAACACCATATATTTT,CASSQEWLPGNTIYF
-,TRBV6-1,TRBJ2-3,TGTGCCAGCAGTATTTGGGGGCCAGATACGCAGTATTTT,CASSIWGPDTQYF
-,TRBV2,TRBJ1-2,TGTGCCAGCCCCCTGGGCCGGGGCTATGGCTACACCTTC,CASPLGRGYGYTF
-,TRBV27,TRBJ1-5,TGTGCCAGCGGGACACTGGGAAATAGCAATCAGCCCCAGCATTTT,CASGTLGNSNQPQHF
-,TRBV2,TRBJ2-2,TGTGCCAGCAGTGTGGAGGTCCTCAACACCGGGGAGCTGTTTTTT,CASSVEVLNTGELFF
-,TRBV5-1,TRBJ1-6,TGCGCCAGCAGCTCCACTGGAGGCACTATAGGTTCACCCCTCCACTTT,CASSSTGGTIGSPLHF
-,TRBV10-2,TRBJ1-6,TGCGCCAGCAGTGAGTCGTCCAGACTGAGTAATTCACCCCTCCACTTT,CASSESSRLSNSPLHF
-,TRBV18,TRBJ1-4,TGTGCCAGCTCACCACCCTCGGGAGGGACAACTAATGAAAAACTGTTTTTT,CASSPPSGGTTNEKLFF
-,TRBV5-5,TRBJ1-1,TGTGCCAGCAGTCGCAGTCACACTGAAGCTTTCTTT,CASSRSHTEAFF
-,TRBV7-9,TRBJ1-4,TGTGCTATCGGAGAGAAGGGGAATGAAAAACTGTTTTTT,CAIGEKGNEKLFF
-,TRBV7-2,TRBJ2-5,TGTGCCAGCAGTTTTCAACAAGAGACCCAGTACTTC,CASSFQQETQYF
-,TRBV7-2,TRBJ2-2,TGTGCCAGCAGCTTAGATTATGAGGAAGCGAACACCGGGGAGCTGTTTTTT,CASSLDYEEANTGELFF
TRBD1,TRBV6-6,TRBJ2-7,TGTGCCAGCAGGTGGACAGGAACTGTCGACGAGCAGTACTTC,CASRWTGTVDEQYF
-,TRBV9,TRBJ1-2,TGTGCCAGCAGCTCCCCGACACGACCTAACTATGGCTACACCTTC,CASSSPTRPNYGYTF
TRBD1,TRBV11-2,TRBJ1-1,TGTGCCAGCAGCCGTGACAGGGGGTGGGGTGAAGCTTTCTTT,CASSRDRGWGEAFF
-,TRBV5-8,TRBJ2-2,TGTGCCAGCAGCCGGGATTTTACCGGGGAGCTGTTTTTT,CASSRDFTGELFF
-,TRBV29-1,TRBJ2-1,TGCAGCGTTGGGCAACGGTACCACAGGAATGAGCAGTTCTTC,CSVGQRYHRNEQFF
-,TRBV2,TRBJ2-3,TGTGCCAGCAGTATTTTCGGGGGACAGACAGATACGCAGTATTTT,CASSIFGGQTDTQYF
TRBD1,TRBV28,TRBJ1-2,TGTGCCAGCAGTGCCCGACAGGGAGGTGGCTACACCTTC,CASSARQGGGYTF
TRBD2,TRBV5-1,TRBJ2-3,TGCGCCAGCAGCTCTGGGACTAGAGGAACAGATACGCAGTATTTT,CASSSGTRGTDTQYF
-,TRBV7-2,TRBJ2-1,TGTGCCAGCAGCTTTCCAGGGGAAAGGTATCGGCAGTTCTTC,CASSFPGERYRQFF
TRBD1,TRBV5-1,TRBJ2-1,TGCGCCAGCAGCAAGACAGGGCCGCCTGGTGAGCAGTTCTTC,CASSKTGPPGEQFF
TRBD2,TRBV9,TRBJ2-5,TGTGCCAGCAGCGTTGCTAGCGGGCAAGAGACCCAGTACTTC,CASSVASGQETQYF
-,TRBV6-1,TRBJ2-3,TGTGCCAGCAAAACCCTCACTAGCACAGATACGCAGTATTTT,CASKTLTSTDTQYF
TRBD2,TRBV5-1,TRBJ2-3,TGCGCCAGCAGCTTGTTAGCGGGGGGGACCGATACGCAGTATTTT,CASSLLAGGTDTQYF
-,TRBV5-4,TRBJ1-4,TGTGCCAGCAGCTTGGATGGACTCTTGGGATCTCCAACTAATGAAAAACTGTTTTTT,CASSLDGLLGSPTNEKLFF
-,TRBV4-1,TRBJ1-2,TGCGCCAGCAGCCAGTCCCAACCGGGACACAGAAATTATGAGGATGGCTACACCTTC,CASSQSQPGHRNYEDGYTF
TRBD1,TRBV19,TRBJ2-2,TGCGCCAGTAGTTCAAACAGGGGGTACGCCGGGGAGCTGTTTTTT,CASSSNRGYAGELFF
TRBD1,TRBV19,TRBJ1-6,TGTGCCAGTAAGACAGGGAATTCACCCCTCCACTTT,CASKTGNSPLHF